This T cell receptor beta chain was sequenced for a study of T cells in localized non-small cell lung cancer. Profiling relied on immunoSEQ multiplex PCR, and the TCRdb table lists in-frame clones only, not all of them. This sample has about 700 clones, with 25% to 30% found just once. There are a few counts of this clone. Sample: normal lung tissue next to the tumor, taken before any cancer treatment. The sequence was obtained from a man aged 35-69 years with stage III lung adenocarcinoma.

Here the CDR3 reads CASSPQGPSYGYTF. The CDR3, as DNA: TGCGCCAGCAGCCCCCAAGGTCCAAGCTATGGCTACACCTTC. The chain uses TRBV1 and TRBJ1-2. TRBV1 has pseudogene status. This CDR3 region has 14 residues.